The text below deals with one T cell receptor (beta chain). Antigen unknown. The method, 5' RACE with UMI labels, was used to prepare the TRB cDNA libraries. With the 5' RACE reads reprocessed, TCRdb shows one record per CDR3 protein and no DNA. This table lists 84,000 or so distinct CDR3 sequences. This sample was taken from a study of CXCR3-negative and CXCR3-positive naive CD8 T cells. In germline, CDR1 is SQVTM, CDR2 ANQGSEA. The CDR3 is made up of 12 amino acids. Naivety in CD8+ T cells corresponded to a CD45RO-CCR7+CD27+CD95- phenotype. Study results and limitations: Naive CXCR3-positive cells had TRB CDR3s more hydrophobic than those of CXCR3-negative naive cells. Similar TRBV-TRBJ usage was seen in naive cells (both CXCR3-negative and CXCR3-positive), but memory cells differed.

This sequence originates from a human donor in good health. Some clones in this sample may be carry-over from other donors' samples. Sequencing was done on a sample of naive CXCR3+ CD8+ T cells from blood. Described subset: CD45RO-CCR7+CD27+CD95- naive CD8+ T cells expressing CXCR3 (TNR3+). The rearrangement uses TRBV29-1 and TRBJ2-7. CDR3 region: CSVETGYDEQYF.